Given below is one T cell receptor (beta chain) in context. Its antigen remains unidentified. Pooled together were second doses at about 4 or about 12 weeks. The method was immunoSEQ multiplex PCR; TCRdb's version includes in-frame clones alone and lacks a portion of them. The sample lists around 15,000 clones, over 60% occurring once. V shed 1 base and J shed 9 bases, with 19 bases lying between them. Germline V gene lookup returns CDR1 MGHDK and CDR2 SYGVNS. The CDR3 runs to 15 residues. The sample originates from a study of T cell responses to AZD1222 COVID-19 vaccine. General observations from the study: At baseline, seropositivity was found in only five or six AZD1222 recipients. Among the donors, most were white British and more were female, and clonal diversity was possibly underestimated.

The sequence came from an adult who received the AZD1222 COVID-19 vaccine. The J gene is TRBJ2-7, the V gene TRBV25-1, with D perhaps TRBD1 or TRBD2 (5 bases each). Sequenced material: peripheral blood, taken 28 days after the second AZD1222 dose. The CDR3 bases are TGTGCCAGCAGTGAATCGCGAGGGGCTGGTATGGGGCAGTACTTC. Translating gives CASSESRGAGMGQYF.